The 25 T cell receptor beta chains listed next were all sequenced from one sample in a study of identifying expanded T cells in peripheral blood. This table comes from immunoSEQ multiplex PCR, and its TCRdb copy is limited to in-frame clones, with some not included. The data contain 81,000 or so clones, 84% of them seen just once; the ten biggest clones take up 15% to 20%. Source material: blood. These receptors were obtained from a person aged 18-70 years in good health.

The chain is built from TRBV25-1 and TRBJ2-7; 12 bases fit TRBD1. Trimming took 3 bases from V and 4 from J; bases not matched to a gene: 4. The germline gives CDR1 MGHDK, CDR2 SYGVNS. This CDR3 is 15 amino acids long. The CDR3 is CASSDPGQGAYEQYF. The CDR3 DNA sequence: TGTGCCAGCAGTGATCCGGGACAGGGGGCTTACGAGCAGTACTTC.

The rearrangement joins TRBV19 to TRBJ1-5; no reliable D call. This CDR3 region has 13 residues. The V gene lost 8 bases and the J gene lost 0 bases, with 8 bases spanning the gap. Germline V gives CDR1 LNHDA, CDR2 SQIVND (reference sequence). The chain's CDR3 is CASYGDSNQPQHF. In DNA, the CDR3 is TGTGCCAGTTACGGGGATAGCAATCAGCCCCAGCATTTT.

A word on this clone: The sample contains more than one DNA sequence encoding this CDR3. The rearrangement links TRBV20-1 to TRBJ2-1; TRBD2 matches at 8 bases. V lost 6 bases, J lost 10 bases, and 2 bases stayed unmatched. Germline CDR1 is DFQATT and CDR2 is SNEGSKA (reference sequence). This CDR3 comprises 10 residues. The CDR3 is CSARLAEQFF. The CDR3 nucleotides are TGCAGTGCCAGACTAGCGGAGCAGTTCTTC.

This chain's CDR3 is CASRKGQSYEQYF. The CDR3 DNA reads as TGTGCCAGCAGGAAGGGACAGTCCTACGAGCAGTACTTC. The V call is TRBV6-5, the J call TRBJ2-7; 7 positions agree with TRBD1. CDR1 is MNHEY, CDR2 SVGAGI, per germline. The CDR3 spans 13 residues. Losses at the gene ends were 6 bases for V and 1 base for J; bases not matched to a gene: 3.

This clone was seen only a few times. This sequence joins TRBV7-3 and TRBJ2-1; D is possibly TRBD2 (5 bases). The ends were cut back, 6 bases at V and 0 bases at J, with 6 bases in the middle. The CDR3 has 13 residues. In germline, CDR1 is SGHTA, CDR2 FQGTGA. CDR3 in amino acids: CASSRGSYNEQFF. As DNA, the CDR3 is TGTGCCAGCAGTCGGGGCTCCTACAATGAGCAGTTCTTC. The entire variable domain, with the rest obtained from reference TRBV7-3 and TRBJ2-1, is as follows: GAGVSQTPSNKVTEKGKYVELRCDPISGHTALYWYRQSLGQGPEFLIYFQGTGAADDSGLPNDRFFAVRPEGSVSTLKIQRTERGDSAVYLCASSRGSYNEQFFGPGTRLTVL.

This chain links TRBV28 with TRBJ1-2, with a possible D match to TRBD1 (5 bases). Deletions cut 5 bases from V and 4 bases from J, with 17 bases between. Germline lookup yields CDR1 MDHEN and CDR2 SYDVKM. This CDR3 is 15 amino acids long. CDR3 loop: CASSPHQGGGYGYTF. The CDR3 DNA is TGTGCCAGCAGTCCTCACCAGGGCGGCGGCTATGGCTACACCTTC.

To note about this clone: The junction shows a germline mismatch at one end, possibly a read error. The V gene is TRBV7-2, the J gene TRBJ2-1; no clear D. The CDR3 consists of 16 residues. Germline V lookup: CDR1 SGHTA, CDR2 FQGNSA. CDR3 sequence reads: CASSQESVSSYNEQFF. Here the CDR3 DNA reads TGCGCCAGCAGCCAAGAATCAGTATCCTCCTACAATGAGCAGTTCTTC.

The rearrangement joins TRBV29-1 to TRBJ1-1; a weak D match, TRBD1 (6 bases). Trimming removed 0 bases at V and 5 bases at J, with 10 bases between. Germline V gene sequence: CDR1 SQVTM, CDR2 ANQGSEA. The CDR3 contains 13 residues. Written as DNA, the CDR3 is TGCAGCGTTGAAGATAGGGGGTATACTGAAGCTTTCTTT. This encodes CSVEDRGYTEAFF.

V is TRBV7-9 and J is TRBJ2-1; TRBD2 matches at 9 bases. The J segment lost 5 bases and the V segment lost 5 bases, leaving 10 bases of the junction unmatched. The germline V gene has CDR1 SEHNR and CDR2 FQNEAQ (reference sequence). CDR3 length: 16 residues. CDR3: CASSVTSGPRDNEQFF. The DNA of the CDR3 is TGTGCCAGCAGCGTGACTAGCGGCCCAAGGGACAATGAGCAGTTCTTC.

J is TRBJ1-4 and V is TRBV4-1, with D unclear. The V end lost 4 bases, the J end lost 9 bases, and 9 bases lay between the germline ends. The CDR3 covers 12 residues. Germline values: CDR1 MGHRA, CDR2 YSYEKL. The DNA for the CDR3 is TGCGCCAGCAGCCTCCGGGAAAAAAAACTGTTTTTT. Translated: CASSLREKKLFF.

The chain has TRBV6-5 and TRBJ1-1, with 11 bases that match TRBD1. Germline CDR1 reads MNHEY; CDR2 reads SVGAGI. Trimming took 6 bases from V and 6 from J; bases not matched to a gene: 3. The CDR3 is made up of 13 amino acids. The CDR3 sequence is CASSRGQGAEAFF. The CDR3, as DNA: TGTGCCAGCAGCCGGGGACAGGGGGCTGAAGCTTTCTTT.

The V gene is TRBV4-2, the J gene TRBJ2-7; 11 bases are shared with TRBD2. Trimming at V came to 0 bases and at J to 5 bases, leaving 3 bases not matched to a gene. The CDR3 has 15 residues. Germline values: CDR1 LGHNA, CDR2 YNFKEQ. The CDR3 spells CASSQDLTSGNEQYF. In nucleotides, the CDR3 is TGTGCCAGCAGCCAAGATCTGACTAGCGGGAACGAGCAGTACTTC.

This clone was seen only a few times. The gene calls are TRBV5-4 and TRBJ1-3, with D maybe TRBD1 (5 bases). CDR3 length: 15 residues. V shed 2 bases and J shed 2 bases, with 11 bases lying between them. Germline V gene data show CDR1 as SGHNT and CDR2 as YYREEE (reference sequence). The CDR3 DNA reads TGTGCCAGCAGCTTCGACAGATTCCCTGGAAACACCATATATTTT. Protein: CASSFDRFPGNTIYF.

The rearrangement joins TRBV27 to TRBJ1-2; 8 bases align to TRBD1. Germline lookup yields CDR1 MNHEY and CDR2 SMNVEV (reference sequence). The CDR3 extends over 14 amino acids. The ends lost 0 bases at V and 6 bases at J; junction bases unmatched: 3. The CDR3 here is CASSLSPGGDGYTF. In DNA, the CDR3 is TGTGCCAGCAGTTTATCACCAGGGGGCGATGGCTACACCTTC.

The CDR3 region is CASTSRGGARDEQFF. The CDR3 DNA sequence: TGTGCCAGTACCTCCCGAGGCGGAGCCAGGGATGAGCAGTTCTTC. V usage is TRBV19 and J usage is TRBJ2-1, with a tentative D call TRBD1 (5 bases). Germline V gene data show CDR1 as LNHDA and CDR2 as SQIVND (reference sequence). With 7 bases removed from V and 8 bases from J, the gap between germline ends came to 21 bases. This CDR3 has 15 residues.

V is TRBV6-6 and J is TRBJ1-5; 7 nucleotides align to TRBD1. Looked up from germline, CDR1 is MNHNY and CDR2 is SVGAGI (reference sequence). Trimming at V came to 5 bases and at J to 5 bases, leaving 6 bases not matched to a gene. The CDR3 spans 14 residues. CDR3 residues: CASSPDRAYQPQHF. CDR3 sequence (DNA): TGTGCCAGCAGTCCCGACAGGGCGTATCAGCCCCAGCATTTT.

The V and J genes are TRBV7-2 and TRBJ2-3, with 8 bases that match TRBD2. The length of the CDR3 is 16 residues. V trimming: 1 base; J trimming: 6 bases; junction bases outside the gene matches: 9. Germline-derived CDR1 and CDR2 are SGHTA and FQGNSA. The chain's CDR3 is CASSLEGRTSGDTQYF. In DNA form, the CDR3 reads TGTGCCAGCAGCTTAGAAGGGCGAACTAGCGGCGATACGCAGTATTTT.

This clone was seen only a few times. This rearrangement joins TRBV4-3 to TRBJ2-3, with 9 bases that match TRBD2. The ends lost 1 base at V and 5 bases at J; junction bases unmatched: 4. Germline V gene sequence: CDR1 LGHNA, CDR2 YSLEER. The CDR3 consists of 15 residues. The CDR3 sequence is CASSQGAGGIDTQYF. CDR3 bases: TGCGCCAGCAGCCAAGGAGCGGGAGGAATAGATACGCAGTATTTT.

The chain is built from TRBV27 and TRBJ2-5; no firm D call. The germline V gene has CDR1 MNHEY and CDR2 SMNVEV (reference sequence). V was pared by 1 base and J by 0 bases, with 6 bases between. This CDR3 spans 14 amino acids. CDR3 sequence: CASSLFDNQETQYF. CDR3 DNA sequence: TGTGCCAGCAGTTTATTTGACAACCAAGAGACCCAGTACTTC.

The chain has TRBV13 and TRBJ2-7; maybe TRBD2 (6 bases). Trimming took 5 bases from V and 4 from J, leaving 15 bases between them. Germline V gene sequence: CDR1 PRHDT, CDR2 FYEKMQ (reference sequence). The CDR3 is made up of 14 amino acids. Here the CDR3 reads CASSAPGLPYEQYF. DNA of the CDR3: TGTGCCAGCAGCGCACCGGGACTTCCGTACGAGCAGTACTTC.

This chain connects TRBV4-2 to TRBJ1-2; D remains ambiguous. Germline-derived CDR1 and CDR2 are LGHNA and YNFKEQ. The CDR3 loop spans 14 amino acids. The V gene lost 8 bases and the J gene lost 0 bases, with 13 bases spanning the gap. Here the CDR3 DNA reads TGTGCCAGCGCCGAACCGCAGACTAACTATGGCTACACCTTC. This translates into CASAEPQTNYGYTF.

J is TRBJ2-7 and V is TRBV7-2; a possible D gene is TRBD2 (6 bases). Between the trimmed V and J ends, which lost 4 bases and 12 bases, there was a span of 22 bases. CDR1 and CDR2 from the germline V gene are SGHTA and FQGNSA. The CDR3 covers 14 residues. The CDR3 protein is CASSYSRTAPEGYF. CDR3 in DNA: TGTGCCAGCAGCTATAGCCGGACGGCCCCGGAGGGGTACTTC. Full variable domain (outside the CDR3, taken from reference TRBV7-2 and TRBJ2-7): GAGVSQSPSNKVTEKGKDVELRCDPISGHTALYWYRQSLGQGLEFLIYFQGNSAPDKSGLPSDRFSAERTGGSVSTLTIQRTQQEDSAVYLCASSYSRTAPEGYFGPGTRLTVT.

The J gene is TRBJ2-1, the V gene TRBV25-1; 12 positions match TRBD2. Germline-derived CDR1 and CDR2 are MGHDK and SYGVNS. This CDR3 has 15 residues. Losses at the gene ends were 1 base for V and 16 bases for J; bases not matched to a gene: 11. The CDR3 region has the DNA TGTGCCAGCAGTGAATCCCCCGGACTAGCGGGGACCCCCTTCTTC. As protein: CASSESPGLAGTPFF.

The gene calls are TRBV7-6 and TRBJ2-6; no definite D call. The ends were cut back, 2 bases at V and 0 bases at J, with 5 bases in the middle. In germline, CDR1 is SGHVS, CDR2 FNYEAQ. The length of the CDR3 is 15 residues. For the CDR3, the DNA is TGTGCCAGCAGCTTAACTTACTCTGGGGCCAACGTCCTGACTTTC. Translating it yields CASSLTYSGANVLTF.

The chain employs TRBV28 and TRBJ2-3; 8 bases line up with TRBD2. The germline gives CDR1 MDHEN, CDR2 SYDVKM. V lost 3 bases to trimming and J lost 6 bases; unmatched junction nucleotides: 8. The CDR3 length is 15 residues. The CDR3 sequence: CASSLSYGRGDTQYF. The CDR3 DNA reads TGTGCCAGCAGTTTGAGTTACGGGAGGGGGGATACGCAGTATTTT.